This T cell receptor (beta chain) was identified during a study of metastatic and nonmetastatic thyroid tumors (dated by TCRdb to the early 2020s). Concerning the study at large: The researchers compared repertoires between peripheral blood samples and tumor or nodule tissue samples from patients with malignant or benign thyroid disease.

The library was built by means of PCR. TCRdb names Illumina HiSeq 4000 as the instrument used. High-throughput sequencing was used to profile the CDR3 region of the TCR beta-chain in every patient. The paper's data handling went like this. Drawing on CDR3 differences between clinicopathological groups, the researchers built a classifier meant to tell apart patients with distant-metastatic papillary thyroid cancer. Repertoire diversity was assessed with the Shannon index, and tumor-blood repertoire similarity with the Morisita-Horn index. TCRdb reprocessing: public reads trimmed at Q25 with fastp, clones called with MiXCR, in-frame beta chains kept. These V and J calls derive from TCRdb rather than the authors' analysis. The sample contains 9,000 to 15,000 clones, more than 30% of them found a single time. About an eighth of the sample lies in the top ten. Turning to this clone: What this receptor recognizes is not known. Per-base quality was not reported, and no clone a single base away is much larger than it.

Results and caveats for the whole study, not just this receptor: In both blood and tumor samples, TCR beta diversity was reported to be significantly higher in malignant tumors than in benign nodules.

From its cysteine to its phenylalanine, the CDR3 spans 15 amino acids. This entry keeps only the CDR3 DNA: 45 bases, framed from base 1. The germline V gene specifies SGHRS as CDR1 and YFSETQ as CDR2. V is clipped by 0 bases and J by 9 bases, and the sequence between their germline boundaries is 13 bases long. No patient had received any treatment before thyroid surgery. Using T-cell receptor beta sequencing, the researchers looked back retrospectively at clinical samples from patients, gathered between about 2011 and 2019. The sequencing input was tumor tissue. This sequence was found in a female donor with papillary thyroid cancer or a benign thyroid nodule (not recorded which). Some clones in this sample may be carry-over from other donors' samples. The sequence joins TRBV5-1 to TRBJ1-6; the D gene is unclear. Here the CDR3 is given as CASSLEALRGSPLHF. The DNA sequence reads TGCGCCAGCAGCTTGGAGGCACTCCGGGGTTCACCCCTCCACTTT.